This record looks at one T cell receptor beta chain sequence and its context. The antigen is unknown. Germline V gene sequence: CDR1 ENHRY, CDR2 SYGVKD. CDR3 length: 16 residues. V shed 5 bases, J shed 6 bases, and the junction held 8 bases outside the gene matches. This sample was taken from a study of cytomegalovirus exposure and HLA in healthy donors. Study overall: An earlier analysis found roughly 110 million unique TCR beta sequences from approximately 170 million T cells.

The study ran its PCR with 60 Vbeta and 13 Jbeta primers. Measured with immunoSEQ multiplex PCR; TCRdb has only the in-frame clones, and not every one. The sample contains approximately 170,000 clones, roughly 72% of which appear only once. Findings of the study overall: The authors confirmed in vitro that a few CMV-associated chains were specific for CMV antigens. Donors belonging to an Asian-associated ancestry cluster reportedly showed fewer N-insertions in productive TCRs than the roughly 670-donor mean, according to what a later analysis found.

The chain combines TRBV10-3 with TRBJ2-3, with 13 nucleotides matching TRBD2. Sequenced material: PBMCs. The origin of this receptor is a woman in her 30s in good health and CMV-seropositive. CDR3 sequence (DNA): TGTGCCATCAGTCAAGGACTAGCGGGAGCGAGGGATACGCAGTATTTT. It encodes CAISQGLAGARDTQYF.